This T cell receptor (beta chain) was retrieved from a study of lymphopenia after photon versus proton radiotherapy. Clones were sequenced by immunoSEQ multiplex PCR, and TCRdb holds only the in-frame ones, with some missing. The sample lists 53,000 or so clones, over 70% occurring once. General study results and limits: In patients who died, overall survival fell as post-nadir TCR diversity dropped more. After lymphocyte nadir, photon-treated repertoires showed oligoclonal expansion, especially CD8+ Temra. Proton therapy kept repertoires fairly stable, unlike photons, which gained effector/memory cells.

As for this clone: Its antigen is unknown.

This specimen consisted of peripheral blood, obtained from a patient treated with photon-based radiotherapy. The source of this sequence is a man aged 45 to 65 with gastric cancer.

As DNA, the CDR3 is TGTGCCAGCAGCTTGAGGGGAGCGGGATGGGGCACAGATACGCAGTATTTT. Translation gives CASSLRGAGWGTDTQYF. The chain combines TRBV7-2 with TRBJ2-3; TRBD2 aligns across 7 bases. This CDR3 has 17 amino acids. Germline V gene sequence: CDR1 SGHTA, CDR2 FQGNSA. The V gene end was trimmed by 3 bases and the J gene end by 1 base; junction bases not matched to a gene: 10.